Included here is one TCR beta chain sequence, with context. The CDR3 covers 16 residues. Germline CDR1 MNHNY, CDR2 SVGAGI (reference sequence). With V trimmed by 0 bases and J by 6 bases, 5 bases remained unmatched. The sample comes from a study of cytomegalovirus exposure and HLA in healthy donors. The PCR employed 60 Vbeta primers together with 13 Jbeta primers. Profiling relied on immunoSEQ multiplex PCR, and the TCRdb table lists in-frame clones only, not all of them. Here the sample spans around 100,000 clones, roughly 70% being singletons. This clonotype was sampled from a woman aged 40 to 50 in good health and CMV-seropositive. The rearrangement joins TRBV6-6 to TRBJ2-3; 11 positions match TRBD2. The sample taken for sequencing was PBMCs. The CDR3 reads CASSYSRLAGSDTQYF. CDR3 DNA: TGTGCCAGCAGTTACTCCCGACTAGCGGGGAGCGATACGCAGTATTTT.